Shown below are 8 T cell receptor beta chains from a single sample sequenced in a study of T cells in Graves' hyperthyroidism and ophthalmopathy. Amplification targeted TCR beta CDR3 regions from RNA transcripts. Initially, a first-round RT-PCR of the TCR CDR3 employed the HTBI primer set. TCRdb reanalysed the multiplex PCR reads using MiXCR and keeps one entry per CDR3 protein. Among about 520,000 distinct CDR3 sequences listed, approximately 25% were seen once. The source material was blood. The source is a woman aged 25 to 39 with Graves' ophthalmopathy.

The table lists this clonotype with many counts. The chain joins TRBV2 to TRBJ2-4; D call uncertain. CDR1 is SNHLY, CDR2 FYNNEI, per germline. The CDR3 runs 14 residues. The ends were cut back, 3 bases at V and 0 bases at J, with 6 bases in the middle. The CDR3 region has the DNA TGTGCCAGCAGTGACGGCAGAGCCAAAAACATTCAGTACTTC. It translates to CASSDGRAKNIQYF.

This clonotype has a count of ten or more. Here the CDR3 reads CASSRPSTGLHFSGANVLTF. The DNA for the CDR3 is TGTGCCAGCAGCAGACCCTCGACAGGGTTACACTTCTCTGGGGCCAACGTCCTGACTTTC. The chain joins TRBV13 to TRBJ2-6; 7 bases fit TRBD1. The CDR3 has 20 amino acids. Germline values: CDR1 PRHDT, CDR2 FYEKMQ (reference sequence). Trimming took 5 bases from V and 0 from J; bases not matched to a gene: 16.

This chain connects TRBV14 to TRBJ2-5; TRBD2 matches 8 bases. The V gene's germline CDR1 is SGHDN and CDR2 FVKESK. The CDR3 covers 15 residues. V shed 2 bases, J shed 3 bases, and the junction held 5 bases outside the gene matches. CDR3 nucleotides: TGTGCCAGCAGCCAACCGGGAGGGCCGGAAGAGACCCAGTACTTC. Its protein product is CASSQPGGPEETQYF.

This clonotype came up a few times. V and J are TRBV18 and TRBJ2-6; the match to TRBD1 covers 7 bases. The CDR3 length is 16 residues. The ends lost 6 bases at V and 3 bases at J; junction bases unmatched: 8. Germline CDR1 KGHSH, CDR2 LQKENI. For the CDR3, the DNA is TGTGCCAGCTCCCCGACAGGGTCGGTTGGGGCCAACGTCCTGACTTTC. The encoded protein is CASSPTGSVGANVLTF.

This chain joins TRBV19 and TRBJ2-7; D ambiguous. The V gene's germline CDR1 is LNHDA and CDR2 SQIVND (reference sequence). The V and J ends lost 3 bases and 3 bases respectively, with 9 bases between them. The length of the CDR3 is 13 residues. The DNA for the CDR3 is TGTGCCAGTAGTATTACGCTGGGCTACGAGCAGTACTTC. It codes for CASSITLGYEQYF.

The CDR3 loop is CASSPPGRRGGNIQYF. CDR3 coding DNA: TGTGCCAGCAGCCCCCCGGGGCGGCGGGGGGGGAACATTCAGTACTTC. The V and J genes are TRBV7-2 and TRBJ2-4; 9 bases are a match to TRBD2. With 5 bases clipped from V and 7 bases from J, the junction kept 12 bases outside the gene matches. Looked up from germline, CDR1 is SGHTA and CDR2 is FQGNSA. The CDR3 sequence is 16 residues long.

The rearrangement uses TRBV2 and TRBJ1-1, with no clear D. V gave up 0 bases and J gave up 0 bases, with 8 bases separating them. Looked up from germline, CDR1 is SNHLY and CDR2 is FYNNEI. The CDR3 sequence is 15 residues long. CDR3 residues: CASSEALYVNTEAFF. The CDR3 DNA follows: TGTGCCAGCAGTGAAGCTCTTTATGTGAACACTGAAGCTTTCTTT.

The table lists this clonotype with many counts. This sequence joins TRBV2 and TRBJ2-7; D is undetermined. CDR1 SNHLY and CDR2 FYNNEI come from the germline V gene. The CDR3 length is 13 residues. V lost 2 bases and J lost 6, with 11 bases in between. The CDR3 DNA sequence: TGTGCCAGCAGTGAATTGGAAGGCGGCGAGCAGTACTTC. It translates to CASSELEGGEQYF.